The 27 T cell receptor beta chains in this list originate from one sample, sequenced in a study of shared clonotypes between healthy human individuals. Sequenced by immunoSEQ multiplex PCR; TCRdb stores in-frame clones only, minus some. The sample lists about 330,000 clones, about 74% occurring once. The sample comprised memory CD4+ T cells sorted from blood. Specified subset: CD45RA-negative fraction. The receptors shown here come from a man aged 30 to 45 in good health.

This clone appeared a few times. The chain couples TRBV2 to TRBJ2-2, with 10 nucleotides matching TRBD1. This CDR3 spans 15 amino acids. The V gene end was trimmed by 5 bases and the J gene end by 5 bases; junction bases not matched to a gene: 5. The germline gives CDR1 SNHLY, CDR2 FYNNEI. The CDR3 DNA reads TGTGCCAGCAGTTACGACAGGGGGCTAACCGGGGAGCTGTTTTTT. Its protein product is CASSYDRGLTGELFF. Full variable domain (outside the CDR3, taken from reference TRBV2 and TRBJ2-2): EPEVTQTPSHQVTQMGQEVILRCVPISNHLYFYWYRQILGQKVEFLVSFYNNEISEKSEIFDDQFSVERPDGSNFTLKIRSTKLEDSAMYFCASSYDRGLTGELFFGEGSRLTVL.

The chain is built from TRBV27 and TRBJ2-1; 13 nucleotides line up with TRBD2. Unmatched junction bases numbered 9, after V lost 4 bases and J lost 6 bases. CDR1 and CDR2 (germline): MNHEY, SMNVEV (reference sequence). This CDR3 is built from 17 residues. The CDR3 loop is CASSSRLAGGKGNEQFF. CDR3 coding DNA: TGTGCCAGCAGTTCAAGACTAGCGGGAGGTAAAGGCAATGAGCAGTTCTTC.

The chain is built from TRBV5-6 and TRBJ2-5; D perhaps matches TRBD1 (5 bases). The germline V gene has CDR1 SGHDT and CDR2 YYEEEE. The V gene lost 0 bases and the J gene lost 2 bases, with 14 bases spanning the gap. The CDR3 is 16 residues long. The CDR3 protein is CASSLVGPRQQETQYF. In nucleotides, the CDR3 is TGTGCCAGCAGCTTGGTGGGTCCGAGACAGCAAGAGACCCAGTACTTC.

The rearrangement uses TRBV14 and TRBJ1-1, with 9 nucleotides matching TRBD1. The CDR3 consists of 13 residues. Trimming at V came to 4 bases and at J to 11 bases, leaving 8 bases not matched to a gene. CDR1 SGHDN and CDR2 FVKESK come from the germline V gene. The DNA of the CDR3 is TGTGCCAGCAGCCGCGGACAGGGGCTGTTGGCTTTCTTT. As protein: CASSRGQGLLAFF.

This clone was seen once. The chain links TRBV6-5 to TRBJ1-1; no definite D call. This CDR3 contains 11 residues. Germline values: CDR1 MNHEY, CDR2 SVGAGI. Trimming took 2 bases from V and 8 from J, leaving 6 bases between them. The CDR3 coding sequence is TGTGCCAGCAGTTACCTAACAGAAGCTTTCTTT. Its protein product is CASSYLTEAFF.

The V and J genes are TRBV4-3 and TRBJ1-4, with unresolved D. Per the germline V gene, CDR1 is LGHNA and CDR2 is YSLEER. V lost 3 bases and J 6 bases, leaving 17 bases between the germline ends. The CDR3 totals 16 residues. The CDR3 protein is CASSQARGSRYEKLFF. In nucleotides, the CDR3 is TGCGCCAGCAGCCAGGCCCGTGGGTCTCGGTATGAAAAACTGTTTTTT.

The CDR3 reads CASSLRLAVRETQYF. The CDR3 DNA is TGCGCCAGCAGCCTACGACTAGCCGTCCGAGAGACCCAGTACTTC. This chain connects TRBV5-1 to TRBJ2-5; 7 bases align to TRBD2. There are 15 residues in the CDR3. Trimming at V came to 4 bases and at J to 4 bases, leaving 10 bases not matched to a gene. CDR1 is SGHRS, CDR2 YFSETQ, per germline.

The chain employs TRBV5-4 and TRBJ2-5, with D possibly TRBD2 on 5 matching bases. The CDR3 totals 14 residues. Trimming shortened V by 6 bases and J by 4 bases, and 16 bases separated the two germline ends. The V gene's germline CDR1 is SGHNT and CDR2 YYREEE (reference sequence). CDR3 nucleotides: TGTGCCAGCACCCTACGGGGTGGAGGAGAGACCCAGTACTTC. Translating gives CASTLRGGGETQYF.

The chain recombines TRBV20-1 with TRBJ1-2; D is uncertain. This CDR3 comprises 11 residues. The V and J ends lost 6 bases and 5 bases respectively, with 10 bases between them. Per germline, CDR1 DFQATT and CDR2 SNEGSKA (reference sequence). As DNA, the CDR3 is TGCAGTGCCACAACGGATTATGGCTACACCTTC. As protein: CSATTDYGYTF.

The rearrangement uses TRBV11-3 and TRBJ2-5; 9 bases are a match to TRBD1. CDR1 is SGHNT, CDR2 YENEEA, per germline. V lost 6 bases, J lost 5 bases, and 7 bases stayed unmatched. CDR3 length equals 14 residues. In DNA, the CDR3 is TGTGCCAGCAGTAAGGGACAGGGCTCTGAGACCCAGTACTTC. It codes for CASSKGQGSETQYF.

V usage is TRBV6-1 and J usage is TRBJ1-5; no clear D gene. Germline V gives CDR1 MNHNS, CDR2 SASEGT. The CDR3 loop spans 15 amino acids. Trimming left V 3 bases short and J 2 bases short, with 11 bases between. The CDR3 DNA is TGTGCCAGCAGTGAGACTATCGGGGGCAATCAGCCCCAGCATTTT. Amino acid sequence: CASSETIGGNQPQHF.

V gene TRBV10-2 combines with J gene TRBJ2-7; 13 bases fit TRBD2. The CDR3 runs 15 residues. Germline lookup yields CDR1 WSHSY and CDR2 SAAADI. V shed 4 bases, J shed 5 bases, and the junction held 5 bases outside the gene matches. CDR3 nucleotide sequence: TGCGCCAGCAGTGGGGCCGGGACTAGCGGGGACGAGCAGTACTTC. It is translated as CASSGAGTSGDEQYF.

The genes are TRBV11-2 and TRBJ2-2; D gene ambiguous. This CDR3 comprises 14 residues. Germline CDR1 is SGHAT and CDR2 is FQNNGV. Trimming left V 5 bases short and J 7 bases short, with 14 bases between. In nucleotides, the CDR3 is TGTGCCAGCAGCGCCCGCAGAGGTGTCGGGGAGCTGTTTTTT. Translated, it gives CASSARRGVGELFF.

The chain has TRBV28 and TRBJ2-7; D unclear. CDR1 MDHEN and CDR2 SYDVKM come from the germline V gene. V lost 5 bases to trimming and J lost 2 bases, with 13 bases between them. This CDR3 has 14 residues. CDR3 loop: CASSHNLLAYEQYF. CDR3 bases: TGTGCCAGCAGTCATAACCTTCTCGCCTACGAGCAGTACTTC.

V and J are TRBV15 and TRBJ2-3; tentative D call: TRBD1 (6 bases). Trimming took 2 bases from V and 3 from J, leaving 12 bases between them. Germline V gene sequence: CDR1 LNHNV, CDR2 YYDKDF (reference sequence). This CDR3 is 15 amino acids long. CDR3 bases: TGTGCCACCAGCAGACGGGCAGGGGCTACAGATACGCAGTATTTT. Protein product: CATSRRAGATDTQYF.

The chain links TRBV5-1 to TRBJ2-7; 9 bases align to TRBD1. Per germline, CDR1 SGHRS and CDR2 YFSETQ. The CDR3 has 14 residues. The ends lost 2 bases at V and 3 bases at J; junction bases unmatched: 3. CDR3 region: CASSLQGASYEQYF. The CDR3 DNA sequence: TGCGCCAGCAGCTTACAGGGGGCTAGCTACGAGCAGTACTTC.

A few counts support this clone. The same CDR3 arises from other DNA sequences in this sample as well. CDR3 amino acids: CASSLGPGQGNQPQHF. DNA of the CDR3: TGCGCCAGCAGCTTGGGGCCGGGACAGGGAAATCAGCCCCAGCATTTT. This chain links TRBV5-1 with TRBJ1-5; 9 bases fit TRBD1. After removal of 0 bases from V and 4 bases from J, the junction contained 5 bases not matched to a gene. Germline V gives CDR1 SGHRS, CDR2 YFSETQ. This CDR3 spans 16 amino acids. Variable domain in full (rest from reference TRBV5-1 and TRBJ1-5): KAGVTQTPRYLIKTRGQQVTLSCSPISGHRSVSWYQQTPGQGLQFLFEYFSETQRNKGNFPGRFSGRQFSNSRSEMNVSTLELGDSALYLCASSLGPGQGNQPQHFGDGTRLSIL.

This chain links TRBV7-3 with TRBJ2-2; 11 nucleotides align to TRBD2. The CDR3 runs to 17 residues. Trimming removed 2 bases from V and 4 bases from J; junction bases left unmatched: 6. CDR1 is SGHTA and CDR2 is FQGTGA in the germline V gene. In DNA form, the CDR3 reads TGTGCCAGCAGCTTACTCGGGACTAGCGGAGGCACCGGGGAGCTGTTTTTT. This encodes CASSLLGTSGGTGELFF.

This clone was seen a few times. Other DNA sequences in the same sample also yield this CDR3. The chain couples TRBV2 to TRBJ1-1, with unresolved D. Germline CDR1 SNHLY, CDR2 FYNNEI. Trimming cost V 7 bases and J 4 bases, with 16 bases left between them. This CDR3 has 14 amino acids. DNA for the CDR3: TGTGCCAGCATGGGAGGCCTCGCGAGCACTGAAGCTTTCTTT. Protein: CASMGGLASTEAFF.

This clone was observed a single time. CDR3 sequence reads: CASSSPLYEQFF. The DNA of the CDR3 is TGTGCCAGCAGTTCGCCCCTTTATGAGCAGTTCTTC. The V gene is TRBV28, the J gene TRBJ2-1; no reliable D call. Per germline, CDR1 MDHEN and CDR2 SYDVKM. V was cut by 4 bases and J by 8 bases, with 9 bases left in between. The CDR3 covers 12 residues.

The chain couples TRBV6-5 to TRBJ2-1; D is unresolved. CDR1 MNHEY and CDR2 SVGAGI come from the germline V gene. The CDR3 is 13 residues long. Trimming cost V 6 bases and J 6 bases, with 12 bases left between them. The CDR3 DNA reads TGTGCCAGCAGCCAAGCGCTTGGCAATGAGCAGTTCTTC. It yields the protein CASSQALGNEQFF.

CDR3 nucleotide sequence: TGTGCCAGCAGCGGGCCAGGGCTTTACACCGGGGAGCTGTTTTTT. It codes for CASSGPGLYTGELFF. The chain is built from TRBV9 and TRBJ2-2; D is possibly TRBD1 (5 bases). The CDR3 spans 15 residues. CDR1 and CDR2 (germline): SGDLS, YYNGEE. Trimming shortened V by 3 bases and J by 3 bases, and 12 bases separated the two germline ends. The full variable domain, its missing parts supplied by reference TRBV9 and TRBJ2-2, is DSGVTQTPKHLITATGQRVTLRCSPRSGDLSVYWYQQSLDQGLQFLIQYYNGEERAKGNILERFSAQQFPDLHSELNLSSLELGDSALYFCASSGPGLYTGELFFGEGSRLTVL.

The chain links TRBV5-1 to TRBJ2-7; no firm D call. CDR1 is SGHRS, CDR2 YFSETQ, per germline. The V gene lost 0 bases and the J gene lost 1 base, with 11 bases spanning the gap. The CDR3 contains 15 residues. CDR3 bases: TGCGCCAGCAGCTTGGCGGGTAGGCTTTCCTACGAGCAGTACTTC. Translating it yields CASSLAGRLSYEQYF.

The genes are TRBV5-6 and TRBJ1-2; TRBD1 might be the D (6 bases). There are 15 residues in the CDR3. Germline V lookup: CDR1 SGHDT, CDR2 YYEEEE. V was cut by 3 bases and J by 2 bases, with 14 bases left in between. CDR3 protein: CASSSKGGTNYGYTF. CDR3 coding DNA: TGTGCCAGCAGCTCTAAGGGGGGGACAAACTATGGCTACACCTTC.

The chain couples TRBV6-5 to TRBJ1-1; TRBD1 aligns across 7 bases. V shed 5 bases, J shed 4 bases, and the junction held 7 bases outside the gene matches. This CDR3 is built from 14 residues. Germline CDR1 MNHEY, CDR2 SVGAGI. CDR3 sequence: CASSTVQGITEAFF. The CDR3 DNA follows: TGTGCCAGCAGTACTGTACAGGGGATCACTGAAGCTTTCTTT.

Of note for this clone: A far larger clone differs by one base, so this is likely a read error. The J gene is TRBJ2-1, the V gene TRBV7-9, with TRBD2 matching 9 bases. With 7 bases clipped from V and 4 bases from J, the junction kept 14 bases outside the gene matches. CDR3 length: 17 residues. Germline V gene sequence: CDR1 SEHNR, CDR2 FQNEAQ (reference sequence). The CDR3 DNA sequence: TGTGCCAGCAACCCGCCTATGCGGGAGGGCCCTTACAATGAGCAGTTCTTC. Protein sequence: CASNPPMREGPYNEQFF.

J is TRBJ1-5 and V is TRBV30, with D possibly matching TRBD1 (6 bases). The CDR3 is made up of 14 amino acids. Between the trimmed V and J ends, which lost 2 bases and 1 base, there was a span of 9 bases. CDR1 is GTSNPN and CDR2 is SVGIG in the germline V gene (reference sequence). CDR3 in amino acids: CAWSQGLSNQPQHF. The CDR3 coding sequence is TGTGCCTGGAGTCAGGGGTTGAGCAATCAGCCCCAGCATTTT.